A selection of T cell receptor beta chains follows, all from one sample in a study of OX40 agonist ivuxolimab in advanced cancers. The method was immunoSEQ multiplex PCR; TCRdb's version includes in-frame clones alone and lacks a portion of them. Of 60,000 to 95,000 clones in the sample, around nine tenths were seen once. The material sequenced was CD4+ or CD8+ T cells sorted from blood, taken in a trial of the OX40 agonist ivuxolimab. These receptors were taken from an adult with an advanced solid tumor such as melanoma, head and neck, liver or kidney cancer. Both conserved end residues are part of each CDR3. The order of the fields is V gene, D gene, J gene, CDR3 protein. A D gene is named only where the DNA matches it firmly.

>TRBV28|TRBD1|TRBJ2-7
CASSPETGWNEQYF
>TRBV5-1|NA|TRBJ2-3
CASSLSFIGTDTQYF
>TRBV4-1|NA|TRBJ1-2
CASSQDRTDPYGYTF
>TRBV5-7|TRBD2|TRBJ2-7
CASRGGARLAGTYEQYF
>TRBV19|TRBD1|TRBJ1-2
CASSSSTGASNYGYTF
>TRBV7-2|NA|TRBJ1-4
CASSLDGFRGEKLFF
>TRBV27|NA|TRBJ2-1
CASSGAWGYGSEQFF
>TRBV27|NA|TRBJ1-1
CASSLSGQIGTEAFF
>TRBV18|NA|TRBJ2-3
CASSPSGTDTQYF
>TRBV18|NA|TRBJ1-4
CASSPDGVATNEKLFF
>TRBV7-2|NA|TRBJ2-1
CASSLYRVGGLKFF
>TRBV11-3|NA|TRBJ2-7
CASSISREYEQYF
>TRBV2|TRBD1|TRBJ1-1
CASSVQQGDTEAFF
>TRBV2|NA|TRBJ2-7
CASRPPREPYEQYF
>TRBV19|TRBD1|TRBJ2-5
CASSWTGGRETQYF
>TRBV19|TRBD1|TRBJ2-7
CASSTTGGTEQYF
>TRBV19|NA|TRBJ2-6
CASSIWAGQTSGANVLTF
>TRBV27|NA|TRBJ2-5
CASSSYMGAEETQYF
>TRBV2|TRBD1|TRBJ1-1
CASSTPQGYTEAFF
>TRBV11-2|TRBD2|TRBJ2-1
CASSFGGGEYNEQFF
>TRBV7-2|TRBD2|TRBJ2-5
CASSLRTSGGSGDQETQYF
>TRBV7-2|TRBD2|TRBJ2-5
CASSPLGLARETQYF